Following are 8 T cell receptor beta chains from one sample sequenced in a study of cytotoxic CD8 clonotypes in ibrutinib-treated CLL. Clones were sequenced by immunoSEQ multiplex PCR, and TCRdb holds only the in-frame ones, with some missing. The sample lists approximately 30,000 clones, approximately 57% seen once, with approximately 5% in the top ten. Sequencing used PBMCs, obtained before ibrutinib treatment. The receptors derive from a human donor with chronic lymphocytic leukemia.

This clone has a handful of counts. The rearrangement joins TRBV11-3 to TRBJ2-7; tentatively, D is TRBD1 or TRBD2 (5 bases each). Per germline, CDR1 SGHNT and CDR2 YENEEA. V was shortened by 5 bases and J by 6 bases, with 14 bases between the two germline ends. There are 13 residues in the CDR3. DNA of the CDR3: TGTGCCAGCAGCATTTTTTGGGGGACCGAGCAGTACTTC. This gives the protein CASSIFWGTEQYF.

V usage is TRBV15 and J usage is TRBJ2-5; 7 bases map to TRBD1. CDR3 length: 15 residues. The germline CDR1 and CDR2 sequences are LNHNV and YYDKDF (reference sequence). V lost 3 bases to trimming and J lost 5 bases; unmatched junction nucleotides: 9. CDR3 sequence reads: CATSRDGIQGETQYF. As DNA, the CDR3 is TGTGCCACCAGCAGGGATGGGATACAGGGGGAGACCCAGTACTTC.

This chain connects TRBV6-5 to TRBJ2-2; D perhaps matches TRBD1 (5 bases). In germline, CDR1 is MNHEY, CDR2 SVGAGI. CDR3 size: 13 residues. V was shortened by 4 bases and J by 4 bases, with 7 bases between the two germline ends. This CDR3 is CASSFTGTGELFF. As DNA, the CDR3 is TGTGCCAGCAGTTTCACAGGCACCGGGGAGCTGTTTTTT.

J is TRBJ2-7 and V is TRBV4-2; 9 bases line up with TRBD2. Per the germline V gene, CDR1 is LGHNA and CDR2 is YNFKEQ. This CDR3 has 19 residues. With 1 base clipped from V and 0 bases from J, the junction kept 13 bases outside the gene matches. The CDR3 DNA reads as TGTGCCAGCAGCCAAGGGCGGGGTAGCGGGGGCCTGAGCTCCTACGAGCAGTACTTC. Its translation is CASSQGRGSGGLSSYEQYF.

The V and J genes are TRBV7-3 and TRBJ2-2; 12 nucleotides line up with TRBD2. Germline V lookup: CDR1 SGHTA, CDR2 FQGTGA. The junction had 5 bases not matched to a gene; V was cut back by 2 bases and J by 4 bases. The CDR3 has 17 amino acids. The CDR3 spells CASSLLTSGGSTGELFF. Written as DNA, the CDR3 is TGTGCCAGCAGCTTACTAACTAGCGGGGGGTCCACCGGGGAGCTGTTTTTT.

The chain joins TRBV6-5 to TRBJ1-2, with 9 bases fitting TRBD1. This CDR3 is 15 amino acids long. CDR1 MNHEY and CDR2 SVGAGI come from the germline V gene. The J segment lost 3 bases and the V segment lost 6 bases, leaving 8 bases of the junction unmatched. DNA for the CDR3: TGTGCCAGCAGCCGGGGACAGGGTAGAGACTATGGCTACACCTTC. Its protein product is CASSRGQGRDYGYTF.

The V and J genes are TRBV6-5 and TRBJ1-5; D might be TRBD1 (6 bases). The CDR3 contains 14 residues. Per germline, CDR1 MNHEY and CDR2 SVGAGI. Trimming removed 5 bases from V and 8 bases from J, with 16 bases in between. The CDR3 loop reads CASSPGTPREPQHF. The CDR3 DNA reads TGTGCCAGCAGTCCCGGGACACCAAGGGAGCCCCAGCATTTT.

The V gene is TRBV27, the J gene TRBJ2-2; TRBD2 matches 8 bases. The ends lost 0 bases at V and 4 bases at J; junction bases unmatched: 1. This CDR3 contains 15 residues. From germline, CDR1 is MNHEY and CDR2 SMNVEV (reference sequence). CDR3 protein: CASSLSAGGTGELFF. CDR3 DNA: TGTGCCAGCAGTTTATCTGCGGGGGGCACCGGGGAGCTGTTTTTT.